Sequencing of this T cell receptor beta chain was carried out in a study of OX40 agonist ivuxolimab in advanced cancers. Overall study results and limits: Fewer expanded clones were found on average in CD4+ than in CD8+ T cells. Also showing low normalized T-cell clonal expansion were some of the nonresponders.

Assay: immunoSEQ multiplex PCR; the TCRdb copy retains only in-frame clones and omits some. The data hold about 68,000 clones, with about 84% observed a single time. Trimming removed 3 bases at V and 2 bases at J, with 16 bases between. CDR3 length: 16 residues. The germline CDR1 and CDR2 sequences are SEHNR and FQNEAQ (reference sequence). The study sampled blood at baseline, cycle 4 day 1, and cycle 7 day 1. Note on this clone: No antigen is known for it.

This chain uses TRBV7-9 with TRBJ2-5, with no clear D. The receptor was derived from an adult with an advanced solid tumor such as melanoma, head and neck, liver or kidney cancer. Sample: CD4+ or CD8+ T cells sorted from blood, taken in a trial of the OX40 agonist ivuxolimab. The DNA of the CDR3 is TGTGCCAGCAGCTTGAGTGGTGGTGTCGGGCAAGAGACCCAGTACTTC. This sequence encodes CASSLSGGVGQETQYF.